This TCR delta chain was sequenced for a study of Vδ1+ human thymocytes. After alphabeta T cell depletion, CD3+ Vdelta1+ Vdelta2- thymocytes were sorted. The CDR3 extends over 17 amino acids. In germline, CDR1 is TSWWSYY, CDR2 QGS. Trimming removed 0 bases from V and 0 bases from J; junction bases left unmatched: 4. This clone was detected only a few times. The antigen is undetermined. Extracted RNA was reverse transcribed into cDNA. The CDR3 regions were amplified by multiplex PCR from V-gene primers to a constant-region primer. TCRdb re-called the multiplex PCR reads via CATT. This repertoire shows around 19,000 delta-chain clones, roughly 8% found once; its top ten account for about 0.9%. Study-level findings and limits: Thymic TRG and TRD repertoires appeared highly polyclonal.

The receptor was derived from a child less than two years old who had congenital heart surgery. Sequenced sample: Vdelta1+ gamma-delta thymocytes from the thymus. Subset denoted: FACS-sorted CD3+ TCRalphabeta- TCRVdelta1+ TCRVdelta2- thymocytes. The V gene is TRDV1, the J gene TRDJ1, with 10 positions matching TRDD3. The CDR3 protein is CALGELPTGGYTDKLIF. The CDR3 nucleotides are TGTGCTCTTGGGGAACTTCCTACTGGGGGATACACCGATAAACTCATCTTT.